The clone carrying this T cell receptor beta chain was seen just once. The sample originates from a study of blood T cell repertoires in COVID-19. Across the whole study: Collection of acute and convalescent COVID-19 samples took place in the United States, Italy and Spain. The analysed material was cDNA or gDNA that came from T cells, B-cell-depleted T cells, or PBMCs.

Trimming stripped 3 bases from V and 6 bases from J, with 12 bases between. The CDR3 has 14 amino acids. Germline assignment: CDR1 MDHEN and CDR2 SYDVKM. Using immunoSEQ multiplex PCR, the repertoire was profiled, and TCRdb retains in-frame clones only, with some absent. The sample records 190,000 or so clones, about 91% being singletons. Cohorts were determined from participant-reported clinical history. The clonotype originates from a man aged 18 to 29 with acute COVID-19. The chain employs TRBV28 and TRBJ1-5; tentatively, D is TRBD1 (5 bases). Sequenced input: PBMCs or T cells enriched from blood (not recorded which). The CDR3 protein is CASSLGGIGQPQHF. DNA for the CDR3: TGTGCCAGCAGTTTGGGGGGAATCGGTCAGCCCCAGCATTTT.